These 2 T cell receptor beta chains were all obtained from the same sample, sequenced in a study of long-term antiretroviral therapy in people with HIV. Survey-level resolution applied to immunoSEQ assay v3.0. The table came from immunoSEQ multiplex PCR; TCRdb's copy has only in-frame clones and leaves some out. The sample consists of some 12,000 clones, 82% of them appearing once. The sample in question was unsorted PBMCs, obtained 1.2 years after starting antiretroviral therapy. These TCRs come from a man aged 40-49 years with HIV.

This clone has just one count. The V gene is TRBV7-9, the J gene TRBJ2-1, with 11 nucleotides matching TRBD2. Germline V gives CDR1 SEHNR, CDR2 FQNEAQ (reference sequence). V dropped 5 bases and J dropped 7; count of bases not matched to a gene: 10. This CDR3 comprises 16 residues. CDR3 nucleotides: TGTGCCAGCAGCCCTACTAGCGGGGGAGAAAAAAATGAGCAGTTCTTC. This translates into CASSPTSGGEKNEQFF.

In its sample, this clone was seen a few times. The chain carries TRBV5-1 and TRBJ2-7; D is undetermined. The CDR3 is 11 amino acids. Germline assignment: CDR1 SGHRS and CDR2 YFSETQ. The ends were cut back, 1 base at V and 5 bases at J, with 4 bases in the middle. The CDR3 sequence: CASSLYHEQYF. CDR3 in DNA: TGCGCCAGCAGCTTGTATCACGAGCAGTACTTC.